Following are 32 T cell receptor beta chains from one sample sequenced in a study of human T cells and chemical hapten exposure. Total RNA extraction was carried out from unfractionated whole blood. TCRdb re-analysed the 5' RACE reads in MiXCR, keeping a single row per CDR3 protein. The table shows about 80,000 distinct CDR3 sequences, with about 8.4% occurring only once. All receptors come from a male donor in good health.

The chain couples TRBV6-6 to TRBJ2-2, with unresolved D. Germline loops: CDR1 MNHNY, CDR2 SVGAGI (reference sequence). This CDR3 comprises 11 residues. V lost 7 bases and J 6 bases, leaving 6 bases between the germline ends. CDR3 residues: CASTGPGELFF. The CDR3 DNA is TGTGCCAGCACCGGTCCCGGGGAGCTGTTTTTT.

This chain connects TRBV6-5 to TRBJ1-4; 7 bases map to TRBD1. CDR1 MNHEY and CDR2 SVGAGI come from the germline V gene. CDR3 length: 15 amino acids. Unmatched junction bases numbered 10, after V lost 4 bases and J lost 8 bases. CDR3 nucleotides: TGTGCCAGCAGTTCCTCGACAGGGAAGGGAGAAAAACTGTTTTTT. This translates into CASSSSTGKGEKLFF.

This clonotype was seen a few times. This rearrangement joins TRBV19 to TRBJ2-7; unclear D gene. This CDR3 has 10 amino acids. Between the trimmed V and J ends, which lost 8 bases and 7 bases, there was a span of 9 bases. The germline gives CDR1 LNHDA, CDR2 SQIVND (reference sequence). The chain's CDR3 is CASGWIEQYF. The CDR3 nucleotides read TGTGCCAGTGGATGGATAGAGCAGTACTTC.

This sequence joins TRBV7-2 and TRBJ2-7, with 8 bases fitting TRBD2. This CDR3 is 13 amino acids long. Per germline, CDR1 SGHTA and CDR2 FQGNSA. Losses at the gene ends were 4 bases for V and 7 bases for J; bases not matched to a gene: 6. The CDR3 coding sequence is TGTGCCAGCAGCTCAAGGACTAGCATGGAGCAGTACTTC. This sequence encodes CASSSRTSMEQYF.

This clonotype was counted a few times. Sequence at one end of the junction differs from germline and may be a read error. The chain employs TRBV13 and TRBJ2-7; 8 nucleotides line up with TRBD1. Germline assignment: CDR1 PRHDT and CDR2 FYEKMQ (reference sequence). This CDR3 is built from 16 residues. CDR3 DNA sequence: TGTGCCAGCAGCCTAGGTTCGCGGACAGGGACCCACGAGCAGTACTTC. Protein sequence: CASSLGSRTGTHEQYF.

This clonotype was seen repeatedly, ten times or more. The chain couples TRBV7-9 to TRBJ2-7, with 9 positions matching TRBD1. CDR3 length equals 18 residues. Germline loops: CDR1 SEHNR, CDR2 FQNEAQ (reference sequence). The V segment lost 4 bases and the J segment 4 bases; nucleotides outside the gene matches: 17. The DNA for the CDR3 is TGTGCCAGCAGCTCCCGACAGGGGGAAGGACATGCTTTGTACGAGCAGTACTTC. This codes for CASSSRQGEGHALYEQYF.

The table lists this clonotype with many counts. CDR3 region: CASSLQLNSPLHF. CDR3 sequence (DNA): TGTGCCAGCAGTTTACAGTTGAATTCACCCCTCCACTTT. V gene TRBV27 combines with J gene TRBJ1-6; D uncertain. Germline V CDR1 and CDR2: MNHEY, SMNVEV (reference sequence). The V gene lost 2 bases and the J gene lost 7 bases, with 6 bases spanning the gap. The CDR3 spans 13 residues.

V gene TRBV21-1 combines with J gene TRBJ1-2. TRBV21-1 has pseudogene status. CDR3 length: 12 residues. CDR3 in amino acids: CATDGTDYGDTF. The CDR3 DNA reads as TGTGCCACGGACGGTACTGACTATGGCGACACCTTC.

This clonotype was counted a few times. The V call is TRBV7-2, the J call TRBJ1-5; D remains unclear. V lost 5 bases, J lost 5 bases, and 10 bases lay in between. This CDR3 contains 13 residues. Germline values: CDR1 SGHTA, CDR2 FQGNSA. This chain's CDR3 is CASSPRGDQPQHF. The CDR3 DNA is TGTGCCAGCAGCCCCAGAGGCGATCAGCCCCAGCATTTT.

V is TRBV7-9 and J is TRBJ2-7; TRBD1 agrees at 9 bases. This CDR3 region has 14 residues. The ends lost 5 bases at V and 6 bases at J; junction bases unmatched: 8. Germline V lookup: CDR1 SEHNR, CDR2 FQNEAQ (reference sequence). The CDR3 DNA reads as TGTGCCAGCAGCCCCCGGGACAGGGTATCCGAGCAGTACTTC. This sequence encodes CASSPRDRVSEQYF. Full variable domain (remainder filled in from reference TRBV7-9 and TRBJ2-7): DTGVSQNPRHKITKRGQNVTFRCDPISEHNRLYWYRQTLGQGPEFLTYFQNEAQLEKSRLLSDRFSAERPKGSFSTLEIQRTEQGDSAMYLCASSPRDRVSEQYFGPGTRLTVT.

Ten or more counts support this clonotype. The chain combines TRBV2 with TRBJ2-1, with 13 bases aligning to TRBD2. Germline CDR1 reads SNHLY; CDR2 reads FYNNEI. The CDR3 has 15 amino acids. With 3 bases clipped from V and 5 bases from J, the junction kept 1 base outside the gene matches. CDR3 in DNA: TGTGCCAGCAGTGAGGGACTAGCGGGGAACAATGAGCAGTTCTTC. Its protein is CASSEGLAGNNEQFF.

The table lists this clonotype with a few counts. The V and J genes are TRBV2 and TRBJ2-7; tentatively, D is TRBD2 (8 bases). There are 18 residues in the CDR3. Germline V gives CDR1 SNHLY, CDR2 FYNNEI. V was cut by 4 bases and J by 3 bases, with 25 bases left in between. The CDR3 nucleotides read TGTGCCAGCAGTGGAGACAGGGCTCTGGGAGCGGGGGTCTACGAGCAGTACTTC. Translated: CASSGDRALGAGVYEQYF.

This clonotype was counted many times. V usage is TRBV12-3 or TRBV12-4 and J usage is TRBJ2-1; tentatively, D is TRBD2 (8 bases). Between the trimmed V and J ends, which lost 3 bases and 3 bases, there was a span of 18 bases. This CDR3 has 17 amino acids. The DNA for the CDR3 is TGTGCCAGCAGTTTCACGGGGGGGACAGCCTTCTACAATGAGCAGTTCTTC. Translated, it gives CASSFTGGTAFYNEQFF.

This clonotype came up a few times. This chain joins TRBV20-1 and TRBJ2-1, with a tentative D call TRBD2 (6 bases). Germline lookup yields CDR1 DFQATT and CDR2 SNEGSKA (reference sequence). The CDR3 sequence is 16 residues long. V was cut by 4 bases and J by 6 bases, with 22 bases left in between. The chain's CDR3 is CSAKAQEGRPSNEQFF. The DNA of the CDR3 is TGCAGTGCTAAGGCCCAGGAGGGGCGGCCCTCCAATGAGCAGTTCTTC.

This clonotype was counted ten times or more. The V call is TRBV7-9, the J call TRBJ2-7, with 7 bases matching TRBD1. V lost 2 bases and J lost 0; bases outside the gene matches: 7. The germline V gene encodes CDR1 SEHNR and CDR2 FQNEAQ (reference sequence). This CDR3 contains 16 residues. For the CDR3, the DNA is TGTGCCAGCAGCTTAATTCCGGGACAGAACTCCTACGAGCAGTACTTC. Translating gives CASSLIPGQNSYEQYF.

V gene TRBV5-4 combines with J gene TRBJ2-5, with D possibly being TRBD2 (7 bases). The CDR3 covers 14 residues. CDR1 SGHNT and CDR2 YYREEE come from the germline V gene (reference sequence). Trimming pared 3 bases from V and 5 bases from J, leaving 14 bases between. The CDR3 region is CASSSGGGGETQYF. CDR3 DNA: TGTGCCAGCAGCTCTGGCGGGGGCGGGGAGACCCAGTACTTC.

This clonotype has more than one count but fewer than ten. This chain uses TRBV20-1 with TRBJ1-4; 7 nucleotides agree with TRBD1. V lost 6 bases and J lost 3; bases outside the gene matches: 7. CDR3 length equals 14 residues. CDR1 and CDR2 (germline): DFQATT, SNEGSKA (reference sequence). The CDR3 is CSAQQGGANEKLFF. The CDR3 coding sequence is TGCAGTGCCCAGCAGGGGGGTGCTAATGAAAAACTGTTTTTT.

This clonotype was picked up many times. The chain recombines TRBV7-8 with TRBJ2-7; D possibly corresponds to TRBD1 (5 bases). This CDR3 has 15 amino acids. V was trimmed by 2 bases and J by 2 bases, leaving 13 bases between them. The germline gives CDR1 SGHVS, CDR2 FQNEAQ. The CDR3: CASSLPDSLTYEQYF. In DNA form, the CDR3 reads TGTGCCAGCAGCTTACCCGACAGTCTAACCTACGAGCAGTACTTC.

This clonotype was observed many times. The chain joins TRBV7-9 to TRBJ2-6; D not certain. Germline loops: CDR1 SEHNR, CDR2 FQNEAQ (reference sequence). The CDR3 is 14 residues long. Trimming left V 7 bases short and J 0 bases short, with 7 bases between. The CDR3 DNA reads as TGTGCCAGCAACACCAACTCTGGGGCCAACGTCCTGACTTTC. The encoded protein is CASNTNSGANVLTF.

Ten or more counts support this clonotype. This chain links TRBV6-2 or TRBV6-3 with TRBJ2-2, with D hard to call. The V end was cut by 9 bases, the J end by 6 bases, with 11 bases between. The CDR3 covers 12 residues. Germline V gene lookup returns CDR1 MNHEY and CDR2 SVGEGT. The CDR3 DNA reads as TGTGCCAGTCACGAGTTGCCCGGGGAGCTGTTTTTT. It is translated as CASHELPGELFF.

This clonotype was picked up many times. The V and J genes are TRBV20-1 and TRBJ1-1; no firm D call. CDR1 is DFQATT and CDR2 is SNEGSKA in the germline V gene (reference sequence). V was pared by 3 bases and J by 2 bases, with 13 bases between. The CDR3 has 14 amino acids. This CDR3 reads CSARFLAGNTEAFF. CDR3 bases: TGCAGTGCTAGGTTTTTGGCGGGCAACACTGAAGCTTTCTTT.

This clonotype has only a few counts. The chain combines TRBV5-1 with TRBJ2-3; 7 nucleotides align to TRBD2. The CDR3 consists of 16 residues. Germline V gene lookup returns CDR1 SGHRS and CDR2 YFSETQ. The V gene end was trimmed by 1 base and the J gene end by 3 bases; junction bases not matched to a gene: 8. CDR3 in amino acids: CASSLLRGRSTDTQYF. The CDR3 nucleotides read TGCGCCAGCAGCTTGCTGCGGGGGAGAAGTACAGATACGCAGTATTTT.

This clonotype was counted between two and nine times. V and J are TRBV6-6 and TRBJ2-2, with 11 bases matching TRBD2. J lost 5 bases, V lost 0 bases, and 11 bases had no gene match. Germline V gives CDR1 MNHNY, CDR2 SVGAGI (reference sequence). This CDR3 has 19 amino acids. As DNA, the CDR3 is TGTGCCAGCAGTTACTCGCCATCTACTAGCGGGAGAGGAACCGGGGAGCTGTTTTTT. It encodes CASSYSPSTSGRGTGELFF.

This clonotype occurred many times. This rearrangement joins TRBV6-6 to TRBJ1-4; perhaps TRBD1 as D (5 bases). With 8 bases removed from V and 5 bases from J, the gap between germline ends came to 21 bases. CDR3 length equals 16 residues. CDR1 is MNHNY and CDR2 is SVGAGI in the germline V gene (reference sequence). CDR3 in DNA: TGTGCCAGCGGGGAAATCAGGGCCATGGGAAATGAAAAACTGTTTTTT. It translates to CASGEIRAMGNEKLFF.

This clonotype was counted many times. J is TRBJ1-1 and V is TRBV7-2; 7 bases fit TRBD1. This CDR3 comprises 14 residues. The trim removed 5 bases at V and 3 bases at J, leaving 6 bases unmatched. The V gene's germline CDR1 is SGHTA and CDR2 FQGNSA. The CDR3 here is CASSPRGTDTEAFF. CDR3 coding DNA: TGTGCCAGCAGCCCACGGGGGACAGACACTGAAGCTTTCTTT.

This clonotype was found a few times. This sequence joins TRBV19 and TRBJ1-2, with 10 bases identical to TRBD1. After removal of 5 bases from V and 4 bases from J, the junction contained 13 bases not matched to a gene. Germline values: CDR1 LNHDA, CDR2 SQIVND (reference sequence). CDR3 length: 17 residues. CDR3 amino acids: CASSLLLGQGILYGYTF. For the CDR3, the DNA is TGTGCCAGTAGTCTACTCTTGGGACAGGGGATCCTCTATGGCTACACCTTC.

This clonotype was seen many times. The chain is built from TRBV29-1 and TRBJ1-1; no firm D call. The CDR3 totals 12 residues. From germline, CDR1 is SQVTM and CDR2 ANQGSEA. V was clipped by 5 bases and J by 0 bases, with 7 bases between them. The CDR3, as DNA: TGCAGCGTTTTTGACTTGAACACTGAAGCTTTCTTT. Translation gives CSVFDLNTEAFF.

This clonotype was seen many times. This chain connects TRBV6-6 to TRBJ2-3, with a weak D call TRBD2 (5 bases). CDR3 length equals 12 residues. Trimming pared 6 bases from V and 1 base from J, leaving 5 bases between. The germline gives CDR1 MNHNY, CDR2 SVGAGI (reference sequence). CDR3 sequence reads: CASREGTDTQYF. The CDR3 bases are TGTGCCAGCAGGGAGGGCACAGATACGCAGTATTTT.

The J gene is TRBJ2-5, the V gene TRBV6-2 or TRBV6-3; a possible D gene is TRBD1 (5 bases). V was pared by 4 bases and J by 0 bases, with 9 bases between. The CDR3 runs to 14 residues. The germline gives CDR1 MNHEY, CDR2 SVGEGT. The CDR3 DNA follows: TGTGCCAGCAGTTCGACAGTAGACCAAGAGACCCAGTACTTC. Translated: CASSSTVDQETQYF.

This clonotype was counted at least ten times. The V gene is TRBV27, the J gene TRBJ1-1; tentatively, D is TRBD1 (5 bases). This CDR3 has 14 residues. CDR1 and CDR2 (germline): MNHEY, SMNVEV (reference sequence). The V end was cut by 4 bases, the J end by 4 bases, with 13 bases between. The CDR3 loop reads CASSYGRVSTEAFF. CDR3 sequence (DNA): TGTGCCAGCAGTTATGGCAGGGTGAGCACTGAAGCTTTCTTT.

The sample holds a few counts of this clonotype. The rearrangement uses TRBV12-3 or TRBV12-4 and TRBJ1-2; D is unclear. The CDR3 contains 13 residues. Between the trimmed V and J ends, which lost 7 bases and 5 bases, there was a span of 14 bases. CDR3 region: CASTMTNRYGYTF. Here the CDR3 DNA reads TGTGCCAGCACCATGACCAACCGTTATGGCTACACCTTC.

This clonotype has at least ten counts. V is TRBV19 and J is TRBJ2-1; no definite D call. Germline V gives CDR1 LNHDA, CDR2 SQIVND (reference sequence). V lost 1 base and J lost 3, with 1 base in between. The CDR3 sequence is 12 residues long. CDR3 residues: CASSIGYNEQFF. For the CDR3, the DNA is TGTGCCAGTAGTATAGGCTACAATGAGCAGTTCTTC.